Below are 32 T cell receptor beta chains sequenced from a single sample in a study of identical twins. A single record per CDR3 protein comes from TCRdb applying MiXCR to the 5' RACE reads. Among 300,000 to 400,000 distinct CDR3 sequences, about 12% were seen once, and the ten largest hold just over 7%. This sample was shared with a second study, whose subject was yellow fever vaccine responses in identical twins.

Source material: CD8+ T cells sorted from blood. The receptor source for this set is a woman aged 18-29 years in good health.

This clonotype showed up just a few times. The chain is built from TRBV20-1 and TRBJ2-1; the D is unclear. Germline V CDR1 and CDR2: DFQATT, SNEGSKA (reference sequence). The CDR3 sequence is 14 residues long. V gave up 1 base and J gave up 4 bases, with 11 bases separating them. CDR3 in DNA: TGCAGTGCTAGAGGTACTGGCTATTACAATGAGCAGTTCTTC. Residues: CSARGTGYYNEQFF.

This clonotype was seen ten or more times. The chain couples TRBV20-1 to TRBJ2-2, with a tentative D call TRBD2 (5 bases). CDR3 size: 15 residues. The germline V gene encodes CDR1 DFQATT and CDR2 SNEGSKA (reference sequence). The V gene lost 0 bases and the J gene lost 3 bases, with 11 bases spanning the gap. The CDR3 region is CSARDDYSDTGELFF. The CDR3 region has the DNA TGCAGTGCTAGAGATGACTACTCCGACACCGGGGAGCTGTTTTTT.

This clonotype occurred a few times. This chain connects TRBV5-4 to TRBJ1-2; D possibly corresponds to TRBD1 (5 bases). Trimming left V 4 bases short and J 4 bases short, with 20 bases between. Germline CDR1 reads SGHNT; CDR2 reads YYREEE (reference sequence). The CDR3 spans 16 residues. The CDR3: CASSGGTFKLSYGYTF. In DNA, the CDR3 is TGTGCCAGCAGCGGAGGGACTTTCAAGCTAAGCTATGGCTACACCTTC.

This chain connects TRBV28 to TRBJ2-5; possibly TRBD1 for D (6 bases). The CDR3 loop spans 16 amino acids. Trimming left V 2 bases short and J 4 bases short, with 17 bases between. Germline loops: CDR1 MDHEN, CDR2 SYDVKM. CDR3 protein: CASSLIADLRGETQYF. The CDR3 DNA reads as TGTGCCAGCAGTTTAATCGCGGACCTCAGGGGAGAGACCCAGTACTTC.

This clonotype came up many times. The chain has TRBV3-1 and TRBJ1-5; unclear D gene. The CDR3 sequence is 13 residues long. V shed 0 bases and J shed 3 bases, with 3 bases lying between them. Germline CDR1 and CDR2: LGHDT and YNNKEL (reference sequence). The chain's CDR3 is CASSQDNNQPQHF. CDR3 sequence (DNA): TGTGCCAGCAGCCAAGATAACAATCAGCCCCAGCATTTT.

This rearrangement joins TRBV7-9 to TRBJ2-7; D perhaps matches TRBD2 (5 bases). V was cut by 2 bases and J by 4 bases, with 21 bases left in between. This CDR3 comprises 17 residues. Per germline, CDR1 SEHNR and CDR2 FQNEAQ (reference sequence). DNA for the CDR3: TGTGCCAGCAGCTTACCCCCAGTTACTGGGAGATTTTACGAGCAGTACTTC. Its translation: CASSLPPVTGRFYEQYF.

This clonotype was counted between two and nine times. The rearrangement joins TRBV27 to TRBJ1-1, with 9 bases matching TRBD1. With 5 bases clipped from V and 4 bases from J, the junction kept 8 bases outside the gene matches. CDR1 MNHEY and CDR2 SMNVEV come from the germline V gene (reference sequence). The length of the CDR3 is 15 residues. CDR3 DNA: TGTGCCAGCAGTCTAGACAGGGGGTTTCGCACTGAAGCTTTCTTT. It is translated as CASSLDRGFRTEAFF.

This clonotype was seen at least ten times. The rearrangement links TRBV7-9 to TRBJ2-2; the D is unclear. The length of the CDR3 is 15 residues. The V gene's germline CDR1 is SEHNR and CDR2 FQNEAQ (reference sequence). V dropped 1 base and J dropped 1 base, with 7 bases sitting between them. The CDR3 bases are TGTGCCAGCAGCTTAGGGGCACTGAACACCGGGGAGCTGTTTTTT. It yields the protein CASSLGALNTGELFF.

The V call is TRBV11-2, the J call TRBJ2-5; D ambiguous. CDR1 SGHAT and CDR2 FQNNGV come from the germline V gene. This CDR3 region has 12 residues. The germline V and J ends were trimmed by 2 bases and 7 bases, with 8 bases remaining between them. This CDR3 reads CASSLYYPTQYF. CDR3 coding DNA: TGTGCCAGCAGCTTATATTACCCGACCCAGTACTTC.

This clonotype appeared a few times. The genes are TRBV25-1 and TRBJ1-2, with D hard to call. CDR3 length: 12 amino acids. CDR1 is MGHDK, CDR2 SYGVNS, per germline. Trimming took 3 bases from V and 4 from J, leaving 6 bases between them. The chain's CDR3 is CASSDLIYGYTF. CDR3 nucleotides: TGTGCCAGCAGTGACCTTATCTATGGCTACACCTTC.

V and J are TRBV9 and TRBJ2-3; no definite D call. V lost 0 bases and J 0 bases, leaving 8 bases between the germline ends. The CDR3 extends over 15 amino acids. Germline CDR1 and CDR2: SGDLS and YYNGEE. The CDR3 reads CASSVGLTSTDTQYF. Written as DNA, the CDR3 is TGTGCCAGCAGCGTAGGGCTCACTAGCACAGATACGCAGTATTTT.

This clonotype has a count of ten or more. The chain links TRBV10-3 to TRBJ2-3; tentatively, D is TRBD2 (7 bases). The CDR3 covers 16 residues. In germline, CDR1 is ENHRY, CDR2 SYGVKD. V gave up 6 bases and J gave up 2 bases, with 18 bases separating them. CDR3 sequence reads: CAISLKGGGPTDTQYF. CDR3 bases: TGTGCCATCAGCTTGAAGGGGGGGGGGCCCACAGATACGCAGTATTTT.

The rearrangement links TRBV12-3 or TRBV12-4 to TRBJ2-1, with 13 bases aligning to TRBD2. J lost 9 bases, V lost 5 bases, and 4 bases had no gene match. The CDR3 extends over 14 amino acids. CDR3 nucleotide sequence: TGTGCCAGCAGTACTGGACTAGCGGGGGCTGAGCAGTTCTTC. Its protein is CASSTGLAGAEQFF.

About this clonotype: At one of its ends the junction is not consistent with the germline gene, which may arise from a read error. The V gene is TRBV12-3 or TRBV12-4, the J gene TRBJ2-5; the D call may be TRBD1 or TRBD2 (6 bases each). CDR3 length: 14 residues. The chain's CDR3 is CVSSPGAAQETQYF. The CDR3 DNA follows: TGTGTCAGCTCGCCGGGGGCGGCTCAAGAGACCCAGTACTTC.

This CDR3 reads CASSSGSGRGTDTQYF. The CDR3 bases are TGTGCCAGCAGCTCGGGCTCGGGCAGGGGTACAGATACGCAGTATTTT. V usage is TRBV9 and J usage is TRBJ2-3; possibly TRBD1 for D (6 bases). This CDR3 region has 16 residues. The V end was cut by 4 bases, the J end by 3 bases, with 18 bases between. Germline V gene sequence: CDR1 SGDLS, CDR2 YYNGEE.

This clonotype has more than one count but fewer than ten. The rearrangement joins TRBV20-1 to TRBJ2-3, with 13 bases that match TRBD2. V trimming: 6 bases; J trimming: 4 bases; junction bases outside the gene matches: 4. The CDR3 extends over 14 amino acids. In germline, CDR1 is DFQATT, CDR2 SNEGSKA (reference sequence). The CDR3 nucleotides are TGCAGTGCCCCCGGGACTAGCGGGGCAGATACGCAGTATTTT. Translation gives CSAPGTSGADTQYF.

This clonotype was seen a handful of times. The chain joins TRBV12-3 or TRBV12-4 to TRBJ1-2; 10 bases are shared with TRBD1. This CDR3 is 14 amino acids long. V dropped 5 bases and J dropped 10; count of bases not matched to a gene: 10. The CDR3 coding sequence is TGTGCCAGCAGTACGCCCGGGACAGGGGTGTACTACACCTTC. This translates into CASSTPGTGVYYTF.

This clonotype was counted between two and nine times. V gene TRBV20-1 combines with J gene TRBJ2-7; 7 nucleotides agree with TRBD1. The CDR3 loop spans 14 amino acids. Trimming at V came to 6 bases and at J to 1 base, leaving 9 bases not matched to a gene. Per the germline V gene, CDR1 is DFQATT and CDR2 is SNEGSKA (reference sequence). DNA for the CDR3: TGCAGTGCCTCCGGGACAGACACTTCCTACGAGCAGTACGTC. It codes for CSASGTDTSYEQYV.

This clonotype came up many times. The genes are TRBV2 and TRBJ2-3; D ambiguous. The length of the CDR3 is 14 residues. Trimming shortened V by 3 bases and J by 2 bases, and 9 bases separated the two germline ends. Germline CDR1 SNHLY, CDR2 FYNNEI. The CDR3 DNA sequence: TGTGCCAGCAGTGAGTACCAAGACACAGATACGCAGTATTTT. Its protein product is CASSEYQDTDTQYF. The variable domain in full, with the rest retrieved from reference TRBV2 and TRBJ2-3, is EPEVTQTPSHQVTQMGQEVILRCVPISNHLYFYWYRQILGQKVEFLVSFYNNEISEKSEIFDDQFSVERPDGSNFTLKIRSTKLEDSAMYFCASSEYQDTDTQYFGPGTRLTVL.

V gene TRBV27 combines with J gene TRBJ1-1; D uncertain. CDR1 is MNHEY, CDR2 SMNVEV, per germline (reference sequence). This CDR3 spans 14 amino acids. V lost 5 bases and J 0 bases, leaving 10 bases between the germline ends. The CDR3 sequence: CASSEWGLNTEAFF. In nucleotides, the CDR3 is TGTGCCAGCAGTGAATGGGGATTGAACACTGAAGCTTTCTTT.

In its sample, this clonotype was seen a few times. This chain links TRBV10-2 with TRBJ2-1, with D possibly being TRBD1 (6 bases). CDR3 size: 13 residues. V was trimmed by 7 bases and J by 3 bases, leaving 10 bases between them. Germline CDR1 and CDR2: WSHSY and SAAADI. The CDR3 protein is CASTGAYYNEQFF. The CDR3 region has the DNA TGCGCCAGCACAGGGGCTTACTACAATGAGCAGTTCTTC.

The chain combines TRBV24-1 with TRBJ1-6; 10 nucleotides agree with TRBD1. The CDR3 is made up of 17 amino acids. J lost 9 bases, V lost 3 bases, and 10 bases had no gene match. Germline values: CDR1 KGHDR, CDR2 SFDVKD. The CDR3 region is CATSDQPGQGLGSPLHF. CDR3 DNA sequence: TGTGCCACCAGTGATCAGCCGGGACAGGGGCTGGGTTCACCCCTCCACTTT.

This clonotype was seen more than once but under ten times. The chain uses TRBV12-3 or TRBV12-4 and TRBJ2-2; D is unresolved. With 8 bases removed from V and 4 bases from J, the gap between germline ends came to 8 bases. The CDR3 spans 12 residues. CDR3: CASLSGTGELFF. CDR3 coding DNA: TGTGCCAGCCTTAGTGGCACCGGGGAGCTGTTTTTT.

CDR3 sequence (DNA): TGTGCCAGCAGTTTACGTTACACAACCTACGAGCAGTACGTC. As protein: CASSLRYTTYEQYV. The chain couples TRBV27 to TRBJ2-7, with no clear D. V was pared by 2 bases and J by 2 bases, with 10 bases between. Germline CDR1 MNHEY, CDR2 SMNVEV (reference sequence). The CDR3 runs to 14 residues.

The chain combines TRBV7-3 with TRBJ2-3; a weak D match, TRBD1 (6 bases). The V gene's germline CDR1 is SGHTA and CDR2 FQGTGA. V lost 5 bases and J 1 base, leaving 16 bases between the germline ends. CDR3 length: 16 residues. The CDR3: CASSLQGIFGTDTQYF. CDR3 bases: TGTGCCAGCAGCCTACAGGGTATCTTCGGCACAGATACGCAGTATTTT.

This clonotype was recorded a few times. The chain carries TRBV2 and TRBJ2-3; a possible D gene is TRBD1 (8 bases). Trimming stripped 9 bases from V and 2 bases from J, with 18 bases between. The CDR3 totals 15 residues. Germline assignment: CDR1 SNHLY and CDR2 FYNNEI. CDR3 bases: TGTGCCAGTGCGGGGGACAGGAGCCACACAGATACGCAGTATTTT. Translating gives CASAGDRSHTDTQYF.

The chain recombines TRBV2 with TRBJ2-2; D is uncertain. In germline, CDR1 is SNHLY, CDR2 FYNNEI. The CDR3 consists of 15 residues. Trimming cost V 5 bases and J 3 bases, with 13 bases left between them. CDR3 sequence reads: CASSPWQSYTGELFF. The CDR3 DNA reads TGTGCCAGCAGTCCTTGGCAGAGTTACACCGGGGAGCTGTTTTTT. Combining the CDR3 with reference TRBV2 and TRBJ2-2 gives the whole variable domain EPEVTQTPSHQVTQMGQEVILRCVPISNHLYFYWYRQILGQKVEFLVSFYNNEISEKSEIFDDQFSVERPDGSNFTLKIRSTKLEDSAMYFCASSPWQSYTGELFFGEGSRLTVL.

This clonotype has just a few counts. The chain has TRBV20-1 and TRBJ2-7; 8 bases are shared with TRBD2. The germline CDR1 and CDR2 sequences are DFQATT and SNEGSKA (reference sequence). The CDR3 runs to 15 residues. Trimming took 2 bases from V and 3 from J; bases not matched to a gene: 9. The CDR3 here is CSARSLAGGLYEQYF. CDR3 DNA sequence: TGCAGTGCTAGATCTCTGGCGGGAGGTCTCTACGAGCAGTACTTC.

This clonotype was seen at least ten times. The chain recombines TRBV4-1 with TRBJ2-3; the D is unclear. The CDR3 has 16 amino acids. V lost 6 bases and J 1 base, leaving 17 bases between the germline ends. Germline values: CDR1 MGHRA, CDR2 YSYEKL. The CDR3: CASSPSRWQRTDTQYF. CDR3 bases: TGCGCCAGCAGTCCCTCCCGCTGGCAGCGCACAGATACGCAGTATTTT.

This clonotype was seen a handful of times. The rearrangement uses TRBV7-9 and TRBJ2-2; D is possibly TRBD1 (5 bases). The germline V gene has CDR1 SEHNR and CDR2 FQNEAQ (reference sequence). V was cut by 5 bases and J by 4 bases, with 11 bases left in between. The CDR3 runs 14 residues. The CDR3 region is CASSRQTSTGELFF. CDR3 DNA sequence: TGTGCCAGCAGCCGACAGACGTCCACCGGGGAGCTGTTTTTT.

This clonotype has only a few counts. The chain has TRBV4-1 and TRBJ2-1, with no clear D. The CDR3 loop spans 14 amino acids. The V end was cut by 0 bases, the J end by 6 bases, with 9 bases between. Germline V gene data show CDR1 as MGHRA and CDR2 as YSYEKL. CDR3 protein: CASSQDSASNEQFF. The CDR3 DNA is TGCGCCAGCAGCCAAGATTCAGCAAGCAATGAGCAGTTCTTC.

This CDR3 reads CASSLRGRRGDEQFF. CDR3 coding DNA: TGTGCCAGCAGCTTGCGGGGGCGGCGGGGGGATGAGCAGTTCTTC. The chain is built from TRBV5-5 and TRBJ2-1, with 8 bases aligning to TRBD2. Trimming at V came to 1 base and at J to 8 bases, leaving 8 bases not matched to a gene. This CDR3 is 15 amino acids long. In germline, CDR1 is SGHKS, CDR2 YYEKEE (reference sequence).